These 17 T cell receptor beta chains were all obtained from the same sample, sequenced in a study of blood T cell repertoires in COVID-19. Assay: immunoSEQ multiplex PCR; the TCRdb copy retains only in-frame clones and omits some. This table holds hundreds of thousands of clones, roughly 89% found once. The sample was peripheral blood. Source of these receptors: a woman aged 18-30 years who had recovered from COVID-19.

This chain uses TRBV29-1 with TRBJ2-6; D is ambiguous. CDR3 length: 15 amino acids. Per germline, CDR1 SQVTM and CDR2 ANQGSEA. V was shortened by 4 bases and J by 0 bases, with 10 bases between the two germline ends. The CDR3 DNA reads as TGCAGCGTTGGTAGCTCCTTCTCTGGGGCCAACGTCCTGACTTTC. Translating it yields CSVGSSFSGANVLTF.

V and J are TRBV7-2 and TRBJ1-4; 7 bases map to TRBD1. CDR1 and CDR2 from the germline V gene are SGHTA and FQGNSA. The V segment lost 4 bases and the J segment 4 bases; nucleotides outside the gene matches: 9. This CDR3 contains 16 residues. The CDR3 DNA is TGTGCCAGCAGCTCAACCGGGACAGCCTTTAATGAAAAACTGTTTTTT. The encoded protein is CASSSTGTAFNEKLFF.

The rearrangement joins TRBV19 to TRBJ1-2; 9 nucleotides match TRBD1. The CDR3 totals 15 residues. Germline V gives CDR1 LNHDA, CDR2 SQIVND (reference sequence). Unmatched junction bases numbered 7, after V lost 5 bases and J lost 3 bases. The CDR3 here is CASSSWTGDDYGYTF. CDR3 in DNA: TGTGCCAGTAGTTCCTGGACAGGGGACGACTATGGCTACACCTTC.

The CDR3 DNA reads as TGTGCCAGCGACTGGACAGGTCCTTTCTATGGCTACACCTTC. It codes for CASDWTGPFYGYTF. The rearrangement joins TRBV19 to TRBJ1-2; 7 positions match TRBD1. The CDR3 runs to 14 residues. V gave up 9 bases and J gave up 4 bases; unmatched junction bases: 11. CDR1 is LNHDA, CDR2 SQIVND, per germline (reference sequence).

This chain links TRBV6-5 with TRBJ2-1, with no clear D. Per germline, CDR1 MNHEY and CDR2 SVGAGI. Trimming shortened V by 8 bases and J by 3 bases, and 5 bases separated the two germline ends. This CDR3 has 11 residues. CDR3 amino acids: CASPVYNEQFF. The CDR3 nucleotides read TGTGCCAGCCCGGTCTACAATGAGCAGTTCTTC.

This sequence joins TRBV7-2 and TRBJ1-1; 7 bases fit TRBD1. J was trimmed by 6 bases and V by 3 bases; bases with no gene match: 7. The CDR3 sequence is 14 residues long. The germline V gene encodes CDR1 SGHTA and CDR2 FQGNSA. CDR3 coding DNA: TGTGCCAGCAGCTTTAAGGGGGCAGGCGCTGAAGCTTTCTTT. Protein product: CASSFKGAGAEAFF.

V gene TRBV6-1 combines with J gene TRBJ2-4, with unresolved D. Per the germline V gene, CDR1 is MNHNS and CDR2 is SASEGT. Trimming removed 3 bases from V and 7 bases from J, with 4 bases in between. This CDR3 is 11 amino acids long. This CDR3 reads CASSERNIQYF. CDR3 nucleotide sequence: TGTGCCAGCAGTGAGAGGAACATTCAGTACTTC.

The J gene is TRBJ1-5, the V gene TRBV18; 9 bases are shared with TRBD1. V gave up 3 bases and J gave up 6 bases; unmatched junction bases: 12. CDR1 KGHSH and CDR2 LQKENI come from the germline V gene. The CDR3 runs to 17 residues. In DNA form, the CDR3 reads TGTGCCAGCTCACCCAATCAGGGACAGGGTATTGGTCAGCCCCAGCATTTT. Translated, it gives CASSPNQGQGIGQPQHF.

The chain recombines TRBV6-6 with TRBJ2-5; 14 bases align to TRBD2. CDR3 length: 19 amino acids. The germline CDR1 and CDR2 sequences are MNHNY and SVGAGI (reference sequence). V was pared by 6 bases and J by 2 bases, with 14 bases of the junction left unmatched. CDR3 nucleotides: TGTGCCAGCAGCTTAGGGAGGGGACTAGCGGGGGCCCGGCAAGAGACCCAGTACTTC. Protein sequence: CASSLGRGLAGARQETQYF.

The V and J genes are TRBV5-6 and TRBJ2-6, with D perhaps TRBD1 (6 bases). The CDR3 contains 16 residues. Trimming cost V 1 base and J 2 bases, with 10 bases left between them. Germline V lookup: CDR1 SGHDT, CDR2 YYEEEE. CDR3 in DNA: TGTGCCAGCAGCTTGAAACAGGGAGCTGGGGCCAACGTCCTGACTTTC. Encoded protein: CASSLKQGAGANVLTF.

The chain joins TRBV29-1 to TRBJ2-7; D gene uncertain. The ends were cut back, 4 bases at V and 3 bases at J, with 7 bases in the middle. CDR3 length: 11 residues. CDR1 SQVTM and CDR2 ANQGSEA come from the germline V gene. The CDR3 spells CSVAHGYEQYV. The CDR3 bases are TGCAGCGTTGCCCACGGCTACGAGCAGTACGTC.

This chain joins TRBV30 and TRBJ1-2; 10 bases fit TRBD1. V shed 2 bases and J 6 bases; nucleotides not matched to a gene: 3. The germline gives CDR1 GTSNPN, CDR2 SVGIG (reference sequence). This CDR3 is built from 13 residues. As DNA, the CDR3 is TGTGCCTGGAGTCTTGGACAGGGGGATGGCTACACCTTC. As protein: CAWSLGQGDGYTF.

The rearrangement uses TRBV7-9 and TRBJ1-1; D gene unclear. Deletions cut 1 base from V and 10 bases from J, with 10 bases between. The germline CDR1 and CDR2 sequences are SEHNR and FQNEAQ (reference sequence). The CDR3 totals 12 residues. Here the CDR3 reads CASSLVRGGAFF. CDR3 in DNA: TGTGCCAGCAGCTTAGTTCGGGGAGGAGCTTTCTTT.

The chain has TRBV19 and TRBJ1-2; no reliable D call. CDR1 is LNHDA and CDR2 is SQIVND in the germline V gene (reference sequence). The length of the CDR3 is 12 residues. Trimming removed 0 bases at V and 8 bases at J, with 7 bases between. The CDR3 DNA reads TGTGCCAGTAGTATAGAGGGGAGAGGCTACACCTTC. Protein product: CASSIEGRGYTF.

The gene calls are TRBV4-1 and TRBJ1-5; D gene unclear. V was shortened by 1 base and J by 4 bases, with 8 bases between the two germline ends. The CDR3 runs 14 residues. Germline CDR1 and CDR2: MGHRA and YSYEKL. CDR3 in amino acids: CASSQVYGNQPQHF. In DNA, the CDR3 is TGCGCCAGCAGCCAAGTATACGGGAATCAGCCCCAGCATTTT.

The genes are TRBV5-1 and TRBJ1-1; 9 nucleotides align to TRBD1. Germline V lookup: CDR1 SGHRS, CDR2 YFSETQ. Trimming cost V 2 bases and J 1 base; bases outside gene matches: 6. CDR3 length: 16 residues. CDR3 loop: CASSFPRQGGNTEAFF. DNA of the CDR3: TGCGCCAGCAGCTTTCCCCGACAGGGGGGGAACACTGAAGCTTTCTTT.

The CDR3 sequence: CASSITRVGTDTQYF. The DNA for the CDR3 is TGTGCCAGCAGCATCACCAGGGTTGGGACAGATACGCAGTATTTT. This sequence joins TRBV9 and TRBJ2-3; perhaps TRBD1 as D (5 bases). Trimming shortened V by 4 bases and J by 3 bases, and 15 bases separated the two germline ends. CDR3 length: 15 residues. The germline V gene encodes CDR1 SGDLS and CDR2 YYNGEE.